This TCR beta chain was recorded in a study of T cell changes during pregnancy in multiple sclerosis. The CDR3 runs 14 residues. Losses at the gene ends were 6 bases for V and 0 bases for J; bases not matched to a gene: 4. Germline values: CDR1 MNHEY, CDR2 SVGAGI. Generated by immunoSEQ multiplex PCR, the TCRdb table keeps only in-frame clones and is missing some. This repertoire shows about 40,000 clones, roughly 93% found once; its top ten account for less than 0.9%. Sequencing used CD4+ T cells from peripheral blood mononuclear cells, obtained before pregnancy. The sequence was collected from a female donor with multiple sclerosis, enrolled in a pregnancy study. The chain couples TRBV6-5 to TRBJ2-7; 8 nucleotides agree with TRBD1. DNA for the CDR3: TGTGCCAGCAGACAAGGACAGGGCTCCTACGAGCAGTACTTC. This sequence encodes CASRQGQGSYEQYF.